A single sample gave rise to the 3 T cell receptor beta chains below, sequenced in a study of chemoradiotherapy in HPV16-positive cancers (dated by TCRdb to between 2021 and 2024). The library relied on the immunoSEQ multiplex PCR assay. Sourced from immuneACCESS, this table was stored by TCRdb with only in-frame sequences that have V and J called. A share of the clones is absent; for the studies checked, an unresolved V gene accounts for under half, and the remainder has no known explanation. The sample profile shows more than 20,000 clones; approximately 87% of them were found once. The ten biggest clones cover about 2.1% of the sample. The sample consisted of blood, taken from a patient who underwent chemoradiotherapy. The receptors here all came from a human donor with HPV-associated anogenital cancer.

The chain links TRBV9 to TRBJ2-5; unclear D gene. The CDR3 is 18 residues long. Trimming removed 2 bases at V and 3 bases at J, with 23 bases between. Germline V gene data show CDR1 as SGDLS and CDR2 as YYNGEE. CDR3 bases: TGTGCCAGCAGCGTGTCAGGACGTTTTGCGGCTCTGAAAGAGACCCAGTACTTC. Protein sequence: CASSVSGRFAALKETQYF.

This chain links TRBV5-1 with TRBJ2-7; TRBD1 matches at 11 bases. V was clipped by 4 bases and J by 5 bases; unmatched bases: 5. This CDR3 contains 14 residues. The V gene's germline CDR1 is SGHRS and CDR2 YFSETQ. The CDR3 DNA reads as TGCGCCAGCAGCCTGGGGACAGGGGGTGACGAGCAGTACTTC. It codes for CASSLGTGGDEQYF.

This clone was recorded once. The V and J genes are TRBV18 and TRBJ1-1, with D unresolved. Between the trimmed V and J ends, which lost 5 bases and 5 bases, there was a span of 12 bases. The CDR3 extends over 13 amino acids. Per the germline V gene, CDR1 is KGHSH and CDR2 is LQKENI. CDR3 protein: CASSVGPGTEAFF. The DNA of the CDR3 is TGTGCCAGCTCAGTAGGCCCGGGGACTGAAGCTTTCTTT.